These 11 T cell receptor beta chains came from one sample sequenced in a study of blood T cell repertoires in COVID-19. The table came from immunoSEQ multiplex PCR; TCRdb's copy has only in-frame clones and leaves some out. The repertoire holds tens of thousands of clones, with 89% as singletons. The sample consisted of peripheral blood. The receptors were gathered from a man aged 50-59 years with acute or convalescent COVID-19.

The chain carries TRBV19 and TRBJ1-6; 8 nucleotides line up with TRBD1. CDR1 is LNHDA and CDR2 is SQIVND in the germline V gene (reference sequence). The CDR3 covers 15 residues. V lost 6 bases to trimming and J lost 9 bases; unmatched junction nucleotides: 10. As DNA, the CDR3 is TGTGCCAGTAGAACGGACAGGGCCATGAGTTCACCCCTCCACTTT. Its protein product is CASRTDRAMSSPLHF. The whole variable domain, filled in from reference TRBV19 and TRBJ1-6, reads DGGITQSPKYLFRKEGQNVTLSCEQNLNHDAMYWYRQDPGQGLRLIYYSQIVNDFQKGDIAEGYSVSREKKESFPLTVTSAQKNPTAFYLCASRTDRAMSSPLHFGNGTRLTVT.

The V gene is TRBV18, the J gene TRBJ1-1; TRBD1 agrees at 8 bases. V shed 3 bases and J 5 bases; nucleotides not matched to a gene: 5. This CDR3 has 14 residues. The germline gives CDR1 KGHSH, CDR2 LQKENI. Here the CDR3 reads CASSPSQGVTEAFF. In DNA, the CDR3 is TGTGCCAGCTCACCCTCACAGGGGGTTACTGAAGCTTTCTTT.

V gene TRBV7-9 combines with J gene TRBJ2-3; 7 bases line up with TRBD1. The germline gives CDR1 SEHNR, CDR2 FQNEAQ (reference sequence). The CDR3 contains 15 residues. V dropped 2 bases and J dropped 1; count of bases not matched to a gene: 3. Written as DNA, the CDR3 is TGTGCCAGCAGCTTAAGACAGGGTCGCACAGATACGCAGTATTTT. Translation gives CASSLRQGRTDTQYF.

In this sample, this clone turned up once. The chain combines TRBV5-1 with TRBJ2-2, with D perhaps TRBD1 (6 bases). Trimming cost V 5 bases and J 5 bases, with 13 bases left between them. The CDR3 contains 14 residues. Looked up from germline, CDR1 is SGHRS and CDR2 is YFSETQ. This chain's CDR3 is CASRRGTGTGELFF. Here the CDR3 DNA reads TGCGCCAGCAGAAGGGGGACGGGAACCGGGGAGCTGTTTTTT.

This clone was found many times. The chain joins TRBV4-3 to TRBJ2-3; D gene ambiguous. CDR3 length: 14 amino acids. The germline gives CDR1 LGHNA, CDR2 YSLEER. Trimming cost V 0 bases and J 2 bases, with 6 bases left between them. In nucleotides, the CDR3 is TGCGCCAGCAGCCAAGACCTCTTCACAGATACGCAGTATTTT. Protein: CASSQDLFTDTQYF.

CDR3 residues: CASSQDPGGLSGELFF. CDR3 DNA: TGCGCCAGCAGCCAAGATCCCGGGGGTTTGAGCGGGGAGCTGTTTTTT. The chain has TRBV4-3 and TRBJ2-2, with a tentative D call TRBD2 (6 bases). Germline CDR1 and CDR2: LGHNA and YSLEER. Trimming stripped 0 bases from V and 7 bases from J, with 15 bases between. The CDR3 has 16 residues.

V and J are TRBV5-1 and TRBJ2-5, with D possibly matching TRBD2 (6 bases). Germline V gene lookup returns CDR1 SGHRS and CDR2 YFSETQ. V lost 4 bases and J lost 2, with 18 bases in between. CDR3 length: 16 residues. For the CDR3, the DNA is TGCGCCAGCAGCCTGCTTGGCGGGAATCGTCAAGAGACCCAGTACTTC. Its protein is CASSLLGGNRQETQYF.

This chain connects TRBV3-1 (or the pseudogene TRBV3-2) to TRBJ1-2; D gene unclear. Germline CDR1 reads LGHDT; CDR2 reads YNNKEL (reference sequence). V dropped 0 bases and J dropped 4 bases, with 9 bases sitting between them. This CDR3 region has 14 residues. In DNA form, the CDR3 reads TGTGCCAGCAGCCAAGATCCGGTATTCTATGGCTACACCTTC. It codes for CASSQDPVFYGYTF.

J is TRBJ1-5 and V is TRBV4-1; D not certain. The germline gives CDR1 MGHRA, CDR2 YSYEKL. The CDR3 spans 15 residues. Trimming stripped 1 base from V and 7 bases from J, with 14 bases between. The CDR3 region has the DNA TGCGCCAGCAGCCAAGTTCGGGAGAGAGGACAGCCCCAGCATTTT. It specifies CASSQVRERGQPQHF.

This chain connects TRBV2 to TRBJ1-1; 8 bases are shared with TRBD1. Germline V gene data show CDR1 as SNHLY and CDR2 as FYNNEI. This CDR3 spans 15 amino acids. The CDR3 coding sequence is TGTGCGGCGTCAGGGGGCCGGGGAACAGGCACTGAAGCTTTCTTT. Its translation is CAASGGRGTGTEAFF.

The V call is TRBV19, the J call TRBJ1-5; tentatively, D is TRBD1 (5 bases). Germline V gene lookup returns CDR1 LNHDA and CDR2 SQIVND (reference sequence). The CDR3 loop spans 13 amino acids. V was pared by 3 bases and J by 5 bases, with 8 bases between. The CDR3 loop reads CASSMWGDQPQHF. The CDR3 coding sequence is TGTGCCAGTAGTATGTGGGGCGATCAGCCCCAGCATTTT.